This T cell receptor beta chain was retrieved from a study of beta chain features in type 1 diabetes. Study as a whole: Sorted cells, roughly 98,000,000 in number, were examined across all samples. General observations from the study: Moderate yet significant TCRB CDR3 shortening was seen in Type 1 diabetes patients in all four CD4+ subsets. There was a possibility that cDNA sequencing over-represented cells with high TCR expression.

Trimming removed 2 bases at V and 4 bases at J, with 8 bases between. Per the germline V gene, CDR1 is KGHSH and CDR2 is LQKENI. The CDR3 runs 13 residues. Expressed TCRB transcripts were sequenced because the entire RNA isolate underwent reverse transcription. Naive, central memory and regulatory T cell samples yielded about 4 million reads on average. Assay used: immunoSEQ multiplex PCR; TCRdb lists only in-frame clones, some missing. This sample has around 180,000 clones; around 8% occur once, and the top ten carry around 0.9%. The table lists this clone with a few counts. Its antigen is currently unknown. The same CDR3 is also encoded by other DNA sequences in this sample.

The sequenced material came from central memory CD4+ T cells from blood. V gene TRBV18 combines with J gene TRBJ2-5, with TRBD1 as a possible D gene (6 bases). This receptor was obtained from a woman in her 40s with type 1 diabetes. CDR3 protein: CASSPTGRETQYF. The CDR3 DNA is TGTGCCAGCTCACCAACAGGGAGAGAGACCCAGTACTTC.